Below are 9 T cell receptor beta chains sequenced from a single sample in a study of tumor-infiltrating lymphocytes in primary liver carcinoma. Germline DNA was extracted alongside blood RNA, which was obtained from unsorted whole blood. A primer in the constant region served to generate TCR beta cDNA from roughly 520 ng of total RNA. Amplification in three nested multiplex PCR rounds with slightly modified ARM-PCR gave rise to TCR beta libraries. Amplification in the first two PCR rounds was performed using TRBV1-TRBV30 forward primers and a C-beta reverse primer for roughly 9 cycles each. TCRdb analysed the multiplex PCR reads with MiXCR anew, one entry per CDR3 protein. Among roughly 330,000 distinct CDR3 sequences listed, approximately 64% were seen once. Sequenced input: peripheral blood. The source is a man in his forties with primary liver carcinoma and hepatitis B virus infection.

This rearrangement joins TRBV5-4 to TRBJ1-2, with D maybe TRBD1 (5 bases). Deletions cut 10 bases from V and 2 bases from J, with 12 bases between. CDR1 is SGHNT and CDR2 is YYREEE in the germline V gene (reference sequence). The length of the CDR3 is 12 residues. The CDR3 protein is CAAGVGNYGYTF. In DNA, the CDR3 is TGTGCCGCGGGGGTGGGGAACTATGGCTACACCTTC. The full variable domain, with the rest looked up from reference TRBV5-4 and TRBJ1-2, is ETGVTQSPTHLIKTRGQQVTLRCSSQSGHNTVSWYQQALGQGPQFIFQYYREEENGRGNFPPRFSGLQFPNYSSELNVNALELDDSALYLCAAGVGNYGYTFGSGTRLTVV.

In regard to this clonotype: Given a much more abundant clone one base away, this may be a read error. CDR3 amino acids: CASSYVLAYEQYF. As DNA, the CDR3 is TGTGCCAGCAGTTACGTACTAGCCTACGAGCAGTACTTC. The J gene is TRBJ2-7, the V gene TRBV6-2 or TRBV6-3; TRBD2 is a possible D gene (5 bases). Germline-derived CDR1 and CDR2 are MNHEY and SVGEGT. V lost 2 bases, J lost 2 bases, and 7 bases lay in between. This CDR3 contains 13 residues.

The table lists this clonotype with many counts. This chain links TRBV11-2 with TRBJ2-3; 11 bases line up with TRBD1. V lost 5 bases and J lost 4; bases outside the gene matches: 11. The CDR3 spans 17 residues. Germline CDR1 is SGHAT and CDR2 is FQNNGV. The CDR3 loop reads CASSLLRDRGFPDTQYF. In DNA form, the CDR3 reads TGTGCCAGCAGCCTTCTCCGGGACAGGGGGTTCCCAGATACGCAGTATTTT.

The chain couples TRBV6-5 to TRBJ2-7, with D perhaps TRBD2 (7 bases). CDR3 length: 13 amino acids. V dropped 5 bases and J dropped 12 bases, with 20 bases sitting between them. CDR1 and CDR2 from the germline V gene are MNHEY and SVGAGI. The CDR3 coding sequence is TGTGCCAGCAGTGTTTCACGGGGGGCAAAGCGGTACTTC. Translating it yields CASSVSRGAKRYF.

Notes on this clonotype: The CDR3 does not end in the conserved phenylalanine or tryptophan, so this is likely a read error. J is TRBJ2-1 and V is TRBV11-2; 9 nucleotides align to TRBD2. The junction had 7 bases not matched to a gene; V was cut back by 7 bases and J by 6 bases. This CDR3 contains 14 residues. CDR1 and CDR2 from the germline V gene are SGHAT and FQNNGV. CDR3 region: CASIIPGLANEQFL. DNA of the CDR3: TGTGCCAGCATAATCCCGGGACTAGCCAATGAGCAGTTCCTC.

This chain links TRBV11-2 with TRBJ2-3, with D possibly being TRBD1 (5 bases). Per the germline V gene, CDR1 is SGHAT and CDR2 is FQNNGV. The V gene lost 10 bases and the J gene lost 2 bases, with 19 bases spanning the gap. This CDR3 has 15 amino acids. The DNA for the CDR3 is TGTGCCAACGGCTCAACAGGACAAGTCACAGATACGCAGTATTTT. Protein sequence: CANGSTGQVTDTQYF. Filled out from reference TRBV11-2 and TRBJ2-3, the complete variable domain reads EAGVAQSPRYKIIEKRQSVAFWCNPISGHATLYWYQQILGQGPKLLIQFQNNGVVDDSQLPKDRFSAERLKGVDSTLKIQPAKLEDSAVYLCANGSTGQVTDTQYFGPGTRLTVL.

Many counts were recorded for this clonotype. A junction boundary mismatches the germline segment, possibly from a read error. This chain links TRBV4-2 with TRBJ2-7; 7 nucleotides align to TRBD1. The germline V gene encodes CDR1 LGHNA and CDR2 YNFKEQ. The length of the CDR3 is 14 residues. In DNA form, the CDR3 reads TGTGCCAGCAGCCGAGACAGGGATGACAGAGCTTGGGACTTC. As protein: CASSRDRDDRAWDF.

This clonotype was picked up one time. With a much larger clone just one base away, this may be a read error. The gene calls are TRBV29-1 and TRBJ2-7, with 12 bases identical to TRBD1. CDR1 and CDR2 from the germline V gene are SQVTM and ANQGSEA. J lost 6 bases, V lost 6 bases, and 6 bases had no gene match. The CDR3 spans 13 residues. CDR3 bases: TGCAGCGTGGGGGGACAGGGGGCAGGCGAGCAGTACTTC. It specifies CSVGGQGAGEQYF.

Comment on this clonotype: A read error may be the cause here, since a much bigger clone is one base away. This chain connects TRBV4-3 to TRBJ2-1; D unclear. Germline loops: CDR1 LGHNA, CDR2 YSLEER. CDR3 length equals 13 residues. The CDR3 region has the DNA TGCGTCAGCAGCCAAGAGTGGCGTAATGAGCAGTTCTTC. This encodes CVSSQEWRNEQFF.